A selection of T cell receptor beta chains follows, all from one sample in a study of blood T cell repertoires in COVID-19. Only in-frame clones appear in the TCRdb table, and some are missing; sequencing was by immunoSEQ multiplex PCR. The top ten hold around 1.6% of the sample, which has about 250,000 clones, approximately 86% seen once. The sequenced sample consisted of PBMCs or T cells enriched from blood (not recorded which). The receptors here all came from a woman in her 50s who had recovered from COVID-19. Both conserved end residues are part of each CDR3. The D gene is left open where the match is weak. Rows may omit the clone size; those that give it use once, few, many or a size class.

TGCAGTGCTTGGGAGGTAGAGACCCAGTACTTC,CSAWEVETQYF,.,TRBV20-1,.,TRBJ2-5
TGCAGCGTTGAAGGAGGGCAGGGGGGAGGCTACGAGCAGTACTTC,CSVEGGQGGGYEQYF,.,TRBV29-1,.,TRBJ2-7
TGTACTAGCGGGAAAAACAATGAGCAGTTCTTC,CTSGKNNEQFF,TRBD2,TRBV30,.,TRBJ2-1
TGCGCCAGCAGCCAAGATCCGGATCACCGCGGTGAGCAGTTCTTC,CASSQDPDHRGEQFF,.,TRBV4-1,.,TRBJ2-1
TGTGCCAGCTCACCACCGTCAGGGGGCGGCACAGATACGCAGTATTTT,CASSPPSGGGTDTQYF,TRBD1,TRBV18,once,TRBJ2-3
TGTGCCACGTCTCTAGCGGGAGGACACGAGCAGTACTTC,CATSLAGGHEQYF,TRBD2,TRBV24-1,few,TRBJ2-7
TGTGCCAGCAGCTTAGGGCTAGCGGGAGGGTGGGAGCAGTTCTTC,CASSLGLAGGWEQFF,TRBD2,TRBV11-2,few,TRBJ2-1
TGTGCCAGCAGCTCGCAAAAGGGACAGGGATGGAAAGCTTTCTTT,CASSSQKGQGWKAFF,TRBD1,TRBV7-2,.,TRBJ1-1
TGTGCCATCAGTGATGATGGGACTAGCGGCTCCTACAATGAGCAGTTCTTC,CAISDDGTSGSYNEQFF,TRBD2,TRBV10-3,.,TRBJ2-1
TGTGCCAGTAGTATAATCCGCGGGATGGGCTATGGCTACACCTTC,CASSIIRGMGYGYTF,.,TRBV19,.,TRBJ1-2
TGCAGTGCTATAAGCCAGGGGCCCCAGCATTTT,CSAISQGPQHF,.,TRBV20-1,.,TRBJ1-5
TGTGCCAGTAGTACGTCCGACAAGATCTCTGGAAACACCATATATTTT,CASSTSDKISGNTIYF,.,TRBV19,.,TRBJ1-3
TGTGCCAGCAGTACGGCCCCAGCGACGTTCACAGATACGCAGTATTTT,CASSTAPATFTDTQYF,.,TRBV27,once,TRBJ2-3
TGTGCCAGCAGTTCAAAGCGTGAAGCTTTCTTT,CASSSKREAFF,.,TRBV28,.,TRBJ1-1
TGTGCCAGCAGCACGCGGGGGGACAGAGAAGCTTTCTTT,CASSTRGDREAFF,TRBD1,TRBV7-9,.,TRBJ1-1
TGTGCCAGCAGCTCCCCTAGTCCGGATACGCAGTATTTT,CASSSPSPDTQYF,.,TRBV5-4,.,TRBJ2-3
TGCGCCAGCAGCTTGGGACAGGCTGCTGGAAACACCATATATTTT,CASSLGQAAGNTIYF,.,TRBV5-1,.,TRBJ1-3
TGCAGCGTTGAACAGAGGGTATTGAACACTGAAGCTTTCTTT,CSVEQRVLNTEAFF,.,TRBV29-1,.,TRBJ1-1
TGTGCCAGCAGTTCGATGAGGGGGCAAATTCAGCCCCAGCATTTT,CASSSMRGQIQPQHF,TRBD1,TRBV28,.,TRBJ1-5